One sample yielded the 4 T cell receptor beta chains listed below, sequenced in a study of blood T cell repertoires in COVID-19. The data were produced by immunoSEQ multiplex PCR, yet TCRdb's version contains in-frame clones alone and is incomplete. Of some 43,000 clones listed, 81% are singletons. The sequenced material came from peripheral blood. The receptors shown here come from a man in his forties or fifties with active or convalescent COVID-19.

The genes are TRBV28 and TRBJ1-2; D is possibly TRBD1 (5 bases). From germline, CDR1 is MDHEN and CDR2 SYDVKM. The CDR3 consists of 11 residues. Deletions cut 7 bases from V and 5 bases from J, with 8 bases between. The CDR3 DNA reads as TGTGCCAGCACGGCAGGGTATGGCTACACCTTC. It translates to CASTAGYGYTF.

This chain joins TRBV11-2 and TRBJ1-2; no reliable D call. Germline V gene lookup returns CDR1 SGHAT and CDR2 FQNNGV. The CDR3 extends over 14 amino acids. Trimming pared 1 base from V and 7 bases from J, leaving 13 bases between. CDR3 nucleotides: TGTGCCAGCAGCTTAGCCGGGTCTCCTTTTGGCTACACCTTC. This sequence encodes CASSLAGSPFGYTF.

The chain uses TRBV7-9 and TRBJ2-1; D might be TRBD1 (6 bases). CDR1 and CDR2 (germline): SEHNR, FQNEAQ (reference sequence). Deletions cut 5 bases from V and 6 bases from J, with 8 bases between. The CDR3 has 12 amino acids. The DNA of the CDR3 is TGTGCCAGCAGCGTGACAGGCAATGAGCAGTTCTTC. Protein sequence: CASSVTGNEQFF.

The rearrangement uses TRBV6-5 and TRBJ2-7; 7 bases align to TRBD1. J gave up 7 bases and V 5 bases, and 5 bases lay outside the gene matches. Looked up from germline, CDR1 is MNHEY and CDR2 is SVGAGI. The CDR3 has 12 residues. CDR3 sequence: CASSTGAGEQYF. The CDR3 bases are TGTGCCAGCAGTACAGGGGCAGGGGAGCAGTACTTC.